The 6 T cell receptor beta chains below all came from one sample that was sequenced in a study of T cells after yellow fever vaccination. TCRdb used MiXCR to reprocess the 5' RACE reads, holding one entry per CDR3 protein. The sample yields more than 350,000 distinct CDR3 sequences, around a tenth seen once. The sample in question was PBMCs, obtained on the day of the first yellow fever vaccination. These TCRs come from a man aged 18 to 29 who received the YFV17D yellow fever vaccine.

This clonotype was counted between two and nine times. The CDR3 spells CASSPGTESSYEQYF. The CDR3 coding sequence is TGTGCCAGCAGCCCGGGGACCGAGAGCTCCTACGAGCAGTACTTC. The chain joins TRBV4-2 to TRBJ2-7; D could derive from TRBD1 or TRBD2 (5 bases each). V lost 4 bases and J lost 0, with 13 bases in between. Per the germline V gene, CDR1 is LGHNA and CDR2 is YNFKEQ. The CDR3 loop spans 15 amino acids.

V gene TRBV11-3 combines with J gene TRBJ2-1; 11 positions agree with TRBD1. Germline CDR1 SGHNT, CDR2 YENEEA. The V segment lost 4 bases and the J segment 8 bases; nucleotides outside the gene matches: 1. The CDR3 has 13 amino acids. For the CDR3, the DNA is TGTGCCAGCAGCTCGGGACAGGGGGATGAGCAGTTCTTC. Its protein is CASSSGQGDEQFF. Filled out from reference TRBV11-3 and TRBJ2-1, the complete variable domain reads EAGVVQSPRYKIIEKKQPVAFWCNPISGHNTLYWYLQNLGQGPELLIRYENEEAVDDSQLPKDRFSAERLKGVDSTLKIQPAELGDSAVYLCASSSGQGDEQFFGPGTRLTVL.

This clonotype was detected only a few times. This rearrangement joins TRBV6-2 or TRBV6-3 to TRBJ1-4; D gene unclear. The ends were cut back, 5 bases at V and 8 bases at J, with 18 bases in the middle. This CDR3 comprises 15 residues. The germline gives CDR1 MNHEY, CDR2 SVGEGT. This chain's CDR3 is CASSQMSGLGEKLFF. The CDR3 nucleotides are TGTGCCAGCAGTCAGATGTCTGGTTTGGGGGAAAAACTGTTTTTT.

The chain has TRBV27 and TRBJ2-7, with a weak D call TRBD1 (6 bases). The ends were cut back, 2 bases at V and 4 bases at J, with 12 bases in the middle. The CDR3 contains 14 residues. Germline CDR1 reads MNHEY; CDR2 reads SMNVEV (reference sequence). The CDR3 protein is CASSLTGKWYEQYF. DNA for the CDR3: TGTGCCAGCAGTTTAACAGGGAAGTGGTACGAGCAGTACTTC.

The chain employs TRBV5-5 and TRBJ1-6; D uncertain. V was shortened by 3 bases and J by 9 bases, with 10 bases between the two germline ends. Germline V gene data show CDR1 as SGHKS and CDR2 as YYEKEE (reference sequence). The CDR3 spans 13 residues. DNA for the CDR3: TGTGCCAGCAGCTCCAGACCGGGTTCACCCCTCCACTTT. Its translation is CASSSRPGSPLHF. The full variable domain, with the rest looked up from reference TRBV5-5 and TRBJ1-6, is DAGVTQSPTHLIKTRGQQVTLRCSPISGHKSVSWYQQVLGQGPQFIFQYYEKEERGRGNFPDRFSARQFPNYSSELNVNALLLGDSALYLCASSSRPGSPLHFGNGTRLTVT.

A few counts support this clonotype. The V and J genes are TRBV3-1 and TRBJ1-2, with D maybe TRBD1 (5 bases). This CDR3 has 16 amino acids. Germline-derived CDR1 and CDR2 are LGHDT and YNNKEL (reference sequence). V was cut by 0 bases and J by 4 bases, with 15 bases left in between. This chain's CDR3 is CASSQEGNRKIYGYTF. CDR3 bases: TGTGCCAGCAGCCAAGAGGGAAACAGGAAAATCTATGGCTACACCTTC.